This record concerns one TCR beta chain sequence. No antigen is known for it. This specimen belongs to a study of blood T cells in healthy people across ages. For the study at large: When template switching was applied, about one barcoded beta molecule was captured per two T cells. Study-level findings and limits: Naive T cell percentage strongly correlated with TCR beta diversity.

CDR3 length equals 16 residues. Trimming took off 2 bases at V and 0 bases at J, with 12 bases between the two ends. Germline V gene lookup returns CDR1 SGHTA and CDR2 FQGNSA. A second PCR of 7 to 11 cycles used a sample-barcoded 5' primer and a J-beta primer mix. TCRdb redid the calling of the 5' RACE reads with MiXCR, one entry per CDR3 protein. The sample has 650,000 to 700,000 distinct CDR3 sequences, 52% seen once; the top ten hold approximately 12%. The receptor's source is a woman older than 75 in good health. Sequenced: blood. This rearrangement joins TRBV7-2 to TRBJ2-3; weak D call: TRBD2 (5 bases). The CDR3 region is CASSLYSGTSTDTQYF. For the CDR3, the DNA is TGTGCCAGCAGCTTATACAGCGGAACTAGCACAGATACGCAGTATTTT.